The next 10 T cell receptor beta chains were all read from a single sample in a study of beta chain features in type 1 diabetes. Reverse transcribing all isolated RNA meant expressed TCRB transcripts were sequenced. Assay used: immunoSEQ multiplex PCR; TCRdb lists only in-frame clones, some missing. Of around 500,000 clones listed, approximately 28% are singletons. The sequenced sample was naive CD4+ T cells from blood. Source of these receptors: a man aged 18 to 35 in good health.

This clone was seen only a few times. The chain uses TRBV29-1 and TRBJ1-1; TRBD1 is a possible D gene (5 bases). Germline loops: CDR1 SQVTM, CDR2 ANQGSEA. V lost 3 bases, J lost 5 bases, and 13 bases lay in between. The CDR3 length is 13 residues. The CDR3 nucleotides read TGCAGCGTTGACGTTGCAGGGAGGACTGAAGCTTTCTTT. Translated: CSVDVAGRTEAFF.

The chain carries TRBV29-1 and TRBJ1-3; D uncertain. V was clipped by 6 bases and J by 0 bases, with 12 bases between them. The CDR3 has 14 amino acids. CDR1 and CDR2 (germline): SQVTM, ANQGSEA. The CDR3 loop is CSVEPLISGNTIYF. In DNA form, the CDR3 reads TGCAGCGTCGAGCCTCTGATCTCTGGAAACACCATATATTTT.

This clone has more than one count but fewer than ten. This chain joins TRBV28 and TRBJ2-7; D gene uncertain. The CDR3 consists of 16 residues. The germline V gene has CDR1 MDHEN and CDR2 SYDVKM. V lost 4 bases to trimming and J lost 3 bases, with 19 bases between them. This CDR3 is CASSSSTGPNFYEQYF. The CDR3 nucleotides are TGTGCCAGCAGTTCCTCTACCGGGCCTAACTTCTACGAGCAGTACTTC. The entire variable domain, with the rest obtained from reference TRBV28 and TRBJ2-7, is as follows: DVKVTQSSRYLVKRTGEKVFLECVQDMDHENMFWYRQDPGLGLRLIYFSYDVKMKEKGDIPEGYSVSREKKERFSLILESASTNQTSMYLCASSSSTGPNFYEQYFGPGTRLTVT.

The chain links TRBV28 to TRBJ2-7, with 10 bases lining up with TRBD2. The CDR3 is 14 amino acids. Germline CDR1 is MDHEN and CDR2 is SYDVKM. Unmatched junction bases numbered 8, after V lost 3 bases and J lost 9 bases. In nucleotides, the CDR3 is TGTGCCAGCAGTTTTGCTAGCGGGAGTTATGGGCAGTACTTC. Amino acid sequence: CASSFASGSYGQYF.

The rearrangement links TRBV4-1 to TRBJ2-7, with TRBD2 matching over 12 bases. Losses at the gene ends were 3 bases for V and 3 bases for J; bases not matched to a gene: 3. The germline gives CDR1 MGHRA, CDR2 YSYEKL. This CDR3 contains 15 residues. The DNA for the CDR3 is TGCGCCAGCAGCCACGGACTAGCGGGATTCTACGAGCAGTACTTC. The encoded protein is CASSHGLAGFYEQYF.

This clone was seen a few times. The chain links TRBV6-1 to TRBJ2-5; 8 bases map to TRBD2. Germline lookup yields CDR1 MNHNS and CDR2 SASEGT. Trimming took 0 bases from V and 9 from J; bases not matched to a gene: 9. This CDR3 has 15 amino acids. Here the CDR3 reads CASSEALERETPQYF. The CDR3 DNA sequence: TGTGCCAGCAGTGAAGCACTAGAGCGGGAGACGCCCCAGTACTTC.

The chain carries TRBV7-9 and TRBJ2-3, with a tentative D call TRBD2 (6 bases). The CDR3 loop spans 14 amino acids. Trimming left V 8 bases short and J 3 bases short, with 15 bases between. Germline CDR1 and CDR2: SEHNR and FQNEAQ (reference sequence). CDR3 in DNA: TGTGCCAGCGATCGCGCCCTAGCGACAGATACGCAGTATTTT. Its protein is CASDRALATDTQYF.

As to this clone: A junction end diverges from the germline sequence, so it may reflect a read error. This rearrangement joins TRBV30 to TRBJ1-1; D is unresolved. The CDR3 totals 14 residues. Per germline, CDR1 GTSNPN and CDR2 SVGIG (reference sequence). CDR3 bases: TGTACCTGGATGCCGCGGGGATTAAACACTGAAGCTTTCTTT. It specifies CTWMPRGLNTEAFF.

The J gene is TRBJ2-1, the V gene TRBV30, with a possible D match to TRBD2 (6 bases). There are 14 residues in the CDR3. V was cut by 1 base and J by 6 bases, with 13 bases left in between. Germline V CDR1 and CDR2: GTSNPN, SVGIG (reference sequence). The CDR3 nucleotides are TGTGCCTGGAGTGGACGGCGGGACCCCAATGAGCAGTTCTTC. The encoded protein is CAWSGRRDPNEQFF.

The J gene is TRBJ2-7, the V gene TRBV7-2, with TRBD1 matching 7 bases. Germline V gene lookup returns CDR1 SGHTA and CDR2 FQGNSA. The CDR3 is 13 amino acids. After removal of 8 bases from V and 2 bases from J, the junction contained 6 bases not matched to a gene. The CDR3 nucleotides read TGTGCCAGCGCAATGGGACAGACCTACGAGCAGTACTTC. Translated, it gives CASAMGQTYEQYF.